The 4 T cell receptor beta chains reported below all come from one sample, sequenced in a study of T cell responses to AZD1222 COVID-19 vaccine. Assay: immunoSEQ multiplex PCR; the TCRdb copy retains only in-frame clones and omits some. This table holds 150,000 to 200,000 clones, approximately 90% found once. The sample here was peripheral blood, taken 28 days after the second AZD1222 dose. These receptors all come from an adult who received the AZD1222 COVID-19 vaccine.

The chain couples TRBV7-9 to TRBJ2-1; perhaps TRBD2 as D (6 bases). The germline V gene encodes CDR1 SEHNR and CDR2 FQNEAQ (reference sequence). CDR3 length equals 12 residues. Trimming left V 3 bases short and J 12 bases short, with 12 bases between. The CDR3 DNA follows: TGTGCCAGCAGCTTTCGGGACTCGGGGCAGTTCTTC. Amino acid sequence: CASSFRDSGQFF.

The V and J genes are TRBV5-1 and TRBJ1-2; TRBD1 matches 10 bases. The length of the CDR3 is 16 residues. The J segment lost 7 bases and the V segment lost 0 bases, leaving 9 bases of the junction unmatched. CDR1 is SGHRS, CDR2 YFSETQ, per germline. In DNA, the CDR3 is TGCGCCAGCAGCTTGGCCGGGACAGGGGCCTCAGGTGGCTACACCTTC. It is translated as CASSLAGTGASGGYTF.

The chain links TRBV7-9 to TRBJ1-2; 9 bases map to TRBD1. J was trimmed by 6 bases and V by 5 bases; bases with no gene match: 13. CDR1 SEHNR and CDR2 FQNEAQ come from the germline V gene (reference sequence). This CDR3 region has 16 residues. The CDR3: CASSADPGTGSDGYTF. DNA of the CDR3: TGTGCCAGCAGCGCCGACCCCGGGACAGGGAGCGATGGCTACACCTTC.

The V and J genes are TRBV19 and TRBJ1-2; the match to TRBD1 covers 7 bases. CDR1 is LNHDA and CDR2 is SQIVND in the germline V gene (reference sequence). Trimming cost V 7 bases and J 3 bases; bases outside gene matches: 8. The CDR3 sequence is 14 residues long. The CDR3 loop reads CASIQGRGHYGYTF. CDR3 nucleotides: TGTGCCAGTATACAGGGGCGAGGCCACTATGGCTACACCTTC.